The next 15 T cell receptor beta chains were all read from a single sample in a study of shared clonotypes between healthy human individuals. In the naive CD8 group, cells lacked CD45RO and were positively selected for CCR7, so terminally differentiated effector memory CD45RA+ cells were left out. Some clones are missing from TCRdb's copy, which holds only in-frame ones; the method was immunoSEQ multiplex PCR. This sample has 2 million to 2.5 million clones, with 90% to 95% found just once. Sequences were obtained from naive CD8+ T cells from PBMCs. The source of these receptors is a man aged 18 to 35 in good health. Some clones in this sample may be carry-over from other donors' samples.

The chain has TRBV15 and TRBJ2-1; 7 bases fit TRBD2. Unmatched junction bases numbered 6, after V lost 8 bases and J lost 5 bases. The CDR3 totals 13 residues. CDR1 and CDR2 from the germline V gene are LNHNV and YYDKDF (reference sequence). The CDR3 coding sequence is TGTGCCACCGGAACGGGAGGAAACAATGAGCAGTTCTTC. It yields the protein CATGTGGNNEQFF. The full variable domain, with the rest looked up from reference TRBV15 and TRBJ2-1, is DAMVIQNPRYQVTQFGKPVTLSCSQTLNHNVMYWYQQKSSQAPKLLFHYYDKDFNNEADTPDNFQSRRPNTSFCFLDIRSPGLGDTAMYLCATGTGGNNEQFFGPGTRLTVL.

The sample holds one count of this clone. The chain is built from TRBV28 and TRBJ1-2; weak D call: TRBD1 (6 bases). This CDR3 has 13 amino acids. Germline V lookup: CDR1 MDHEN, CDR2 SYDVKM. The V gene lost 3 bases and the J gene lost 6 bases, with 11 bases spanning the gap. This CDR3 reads CASSFRTAHGYTF. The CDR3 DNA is TGTGCCAGCAGTTTTAGGACAGCCCATGGCTACACCTTC.

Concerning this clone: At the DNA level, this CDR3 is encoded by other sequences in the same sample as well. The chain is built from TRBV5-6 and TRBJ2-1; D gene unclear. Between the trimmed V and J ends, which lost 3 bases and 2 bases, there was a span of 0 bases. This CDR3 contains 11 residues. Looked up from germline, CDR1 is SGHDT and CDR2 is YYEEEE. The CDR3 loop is CASSSYNEQFF. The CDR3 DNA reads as TGTGCCAGCAGCTCCTACAATGAGCAGTTCTTC.

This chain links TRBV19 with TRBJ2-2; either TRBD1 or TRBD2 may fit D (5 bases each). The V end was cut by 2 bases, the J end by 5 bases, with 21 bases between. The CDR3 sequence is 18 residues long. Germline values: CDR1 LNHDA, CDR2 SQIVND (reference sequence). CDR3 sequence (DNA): TGTGCCAGTAGTATATGGGACGGAGCGTACGTTCGAACCGGGGAGCTGTTTTTT. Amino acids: CASSIWDGAYVRTGELFF.

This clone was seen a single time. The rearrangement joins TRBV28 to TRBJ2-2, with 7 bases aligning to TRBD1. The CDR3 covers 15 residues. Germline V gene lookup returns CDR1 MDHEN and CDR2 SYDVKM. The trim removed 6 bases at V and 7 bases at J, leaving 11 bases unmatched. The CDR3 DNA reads TGTGCCAGCAGATCATCAATACAGGGGTTCGGGGAGCTGTTTTTT. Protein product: CASRSSIQGFGELFF.

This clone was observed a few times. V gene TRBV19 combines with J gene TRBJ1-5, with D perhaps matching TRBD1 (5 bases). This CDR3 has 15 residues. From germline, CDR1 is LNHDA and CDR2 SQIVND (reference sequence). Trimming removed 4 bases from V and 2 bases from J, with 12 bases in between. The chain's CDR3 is CASSNFQGGNQPQHF. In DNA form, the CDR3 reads TGTGCCAGTAGTAATTTCCAGGGCGGCAATCAGCCCCAGCATTTT.

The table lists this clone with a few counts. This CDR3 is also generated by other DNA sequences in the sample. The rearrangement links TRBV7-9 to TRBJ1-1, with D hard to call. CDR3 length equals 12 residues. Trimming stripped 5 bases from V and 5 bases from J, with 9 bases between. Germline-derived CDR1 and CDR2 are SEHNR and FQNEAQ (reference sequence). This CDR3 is CASSLGRTEAFF. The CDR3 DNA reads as TGTGCCAGCAGCCTAGGCCGGACTGAAGCTTTCTTT. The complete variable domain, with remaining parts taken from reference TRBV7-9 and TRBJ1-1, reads DTGVSQNPRHKITKRGQNVTFRCDPISEHNRLYWYRQTLGQGPEFLTYFQNEAQLEKSRLLSDRFSAERPKGSFSTLEIQRTEQGDSAMYLCASSLGRTEAFFGQGTRLTVV.

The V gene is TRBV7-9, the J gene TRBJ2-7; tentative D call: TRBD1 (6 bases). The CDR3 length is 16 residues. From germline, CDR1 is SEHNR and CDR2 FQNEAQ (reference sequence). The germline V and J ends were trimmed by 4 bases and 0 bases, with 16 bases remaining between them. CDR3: CASSYYFLDSSYEQYF. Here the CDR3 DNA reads TGTGCCAGCAGCTATTATTTTCTGGACAGCTCCTACGAGCAGTACTTC.

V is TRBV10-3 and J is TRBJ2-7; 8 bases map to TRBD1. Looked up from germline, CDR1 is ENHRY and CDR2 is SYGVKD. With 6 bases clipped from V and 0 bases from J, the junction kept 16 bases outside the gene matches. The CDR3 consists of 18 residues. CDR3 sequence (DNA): TGTGCCATCAGCGAAACCATCCGACGGGACAGGAGCTCCTACGAGCAGTACTTC. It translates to CAISETIRRDRSSYEQYF.

This CDR3 reads CASSQDSGRGDNEQFF. DNA of the CDR3: TGCGCCAGCAGCCAAGATAGTGGGCGGGGAGACAATGAGCAGTTCTTC. This rearrangement joins TRBV4-3 to TRBJ2-1; D is perhaps TRBD2 (6 bases). The germline CDR1 and CDR2 sequences are LGHNA and YSLEER. The CDR3 extends over 16 amino acids. Trimming stripped 0 bases from V and 5 bases from J, with 14 bases between.

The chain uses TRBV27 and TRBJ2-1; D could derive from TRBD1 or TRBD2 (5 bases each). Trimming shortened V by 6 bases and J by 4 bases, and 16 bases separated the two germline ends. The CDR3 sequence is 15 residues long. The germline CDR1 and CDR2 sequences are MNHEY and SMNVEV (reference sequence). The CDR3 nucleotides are TGTGCCAGCAGACAGCGGCAGGGAACGTACAATGAGCAGTTCTTC. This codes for CASRQRQGTYNEQFF.

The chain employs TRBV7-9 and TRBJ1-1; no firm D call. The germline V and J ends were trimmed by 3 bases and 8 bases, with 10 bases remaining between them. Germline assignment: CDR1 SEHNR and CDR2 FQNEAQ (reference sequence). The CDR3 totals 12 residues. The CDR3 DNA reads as TGTGCCAGCAGCTTTCGGCCTGACGAAGCTTTCTTT. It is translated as CASSFRPDEAFF.

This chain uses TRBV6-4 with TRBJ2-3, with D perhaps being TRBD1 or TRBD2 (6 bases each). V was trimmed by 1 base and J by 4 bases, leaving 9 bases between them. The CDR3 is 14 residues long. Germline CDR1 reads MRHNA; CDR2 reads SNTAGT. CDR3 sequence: CASSDWRGSDTQYF. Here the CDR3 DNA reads TGTGCCAGCAGTGACTGGAGGGGGTCAGATACGCAGTATTTT.

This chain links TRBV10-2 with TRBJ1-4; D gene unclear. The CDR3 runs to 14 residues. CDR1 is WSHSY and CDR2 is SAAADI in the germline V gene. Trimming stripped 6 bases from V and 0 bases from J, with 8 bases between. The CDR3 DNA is TGCGCCAGCAGGTCTCCTGCAACTAATGAAAAACTGTTTTTT. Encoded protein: CASRSPATNEKLFF.

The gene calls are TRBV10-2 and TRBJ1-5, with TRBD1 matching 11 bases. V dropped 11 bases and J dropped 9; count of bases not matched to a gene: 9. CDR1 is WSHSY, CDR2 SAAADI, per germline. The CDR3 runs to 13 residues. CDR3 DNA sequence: TGCGCCGCTTCAGGGACAGGGGGAGGGCCCCAGCATTTT. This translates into CAASGTGGGPQHF.